The entry that follows covers one T cell receptor beta chain sequence. There is no known antigen for this receptor. There are no base qualities to consult, and no much larger clone falls within one base. Cut back by 0 bases and 0 bases, the V and J ends lie 7 bases apart. From cysteine to phenylalanine, the CDR3 is 15 amino acids long. Only CDR3 DNA is held: 45 bases, read in frame from base 1. CDR1 and CDR2 (SGDLS, YYNGEE) derive from the germline V gene. This sample stems from a study of shared clonotypes between healthy human individuals (dated by TCRdb to the early 2020s). General notes on the study: Three men and a couple of women, aged 18 to 49 years, made up the cohort. Per donor, leukapheresis produced somewhere between about 0.85 and 9.5 billion PBMCs. For each donor, CD4 naive and CD4 memory were each given three plates, CD8 naive was given two plates, and CD8 memory was given one plate. To estimate repertoire size and how much clonotype sharing occurs between individuals, the study deeply sequenced the blood TCR repertoires of several healthy adults. To increase sequencing depth and limit assay-specific biases, different laboratories used diverse techniques to prepare libraries and sequence TCR repertoires. General study outcomes and caveats: The small number of donors limited the genetic and exposure-history diversity represented. Sharing across several donors was observed for roughly 5.4% of naive CD4, 3.5% of naive CD8, roughly 2.3% of memory CD4, and around 0.4% of memory CD8 clonotypes. Pairwise subsampling led to the expectation that sequencing depth would affect the degree of clonotype sharing among donors. Sampling was restricted to blood, and TCR repertoires in tissues likely differ from the TCR repertoires found in blood. Naive subsets generally had larger estimated clonotype richness than memory subsets did. Compared with non-shared clonotypes, clonotypes shared by all four sorted-subset donors had higher generation probabilities. Incomplete sequencing was indicated by rarefaction of sorted-subset datasets, despite the large sequencing depth.

TCR CDR3 regions were amplified from genomic DNA by multiplex PCR using the deep immunoSEQ assay. For each cell subset, the extracted genomic DNA was distributed evenly across all wells of several immunoSEQ 96-well plates, and each plate served as one replicate. Each replicate PCR for sorted subsets received around 0.2 ug genomic DNA, equal to roughly 30,000 T cell genomes. The purified libraries were quantified using a Qubit 3.0 fluorometer, sized with a Bioanalyzer 2100, and then quantified again using the KAPA Library Quantification kit. Every immunoSEQ 96-well plate was sequenced on a separate single-read 150-cycle Illumina NextSeq 550 flow cell. The authors processed their data as follows. Because the immunoSEQ output included only junctional sequences and no quality scores, the filtering could not be the same as the filtering used for full-length reads. Sequences were annotated with PyIR, a Python wrapper for IgBLAST v1.9, and V/J genes and CDR3 were assigned using IMGT germline references. Reads with weak V/J assignments (E-value above 1e-6), missing CDR3, stop codons, out-of-frame junctions, or ambiguous translated residues were removed. V3J clonotypes were defined by identical inferred V gene, J gene, and CDR3 amino acid sequence. Percentage overlap between repertoires was calculated by dividing the number of shared unique clonotypes by the size of the smaller repertoire. Repertoire richness was assessed with RTK rarefaction, the Chao1 estimator, and Recon v2.1 estimates of unobserved clonotypes. OLGA was used to compute generation probabilities for all TCRbeta clonotypes that the gDNA method yielded from a handful of donors. The source is immuneACCESS, and TCRdb retained only in-frame sequences with V and J called. Part of the clones is not carried over; for the studies checked, unresolved V genes explain less than half of this, and the remainder is unexplained. V and J calls and clone size are given by that table; D and trimming were obtained from the DNA. Present in this sample are about 360,000 clones, more than 60% of which were seen just once. More than 9% of the sample comes from the top ten.

Donors were healthy HIV-negative adults with no recently reported acute infections or vaccinations. All donors were Caucasian adults living in Nashville, Tennessee, USA. CD4+ T cells were enriched by magnetic negative selection, after which naive cells were positively selected on CD45RA and the negative fraction was taken as the memory subset. Blood was collected by leukapheresis, and PBMCs were isolated by Ficoll-Histopaque density gradient centrifugation and then cryopreserved in liquid nitrogen vapor phase. Analytical flow cytometry was used to check the purity and quantity of every magnetically sorted T cell population. Genomic DNA was isolated from each sorted fraction and quantified by UV absorbance on a Nanodrop 2000c.

This receptor was obtained from a man aged 30 to 39 in good health. The chain uses TRBV9 and TRBJ1-3; TRBD1 is possibly the D segment (5 matching bases). Sequencing used memory CD4+ T cells sorted from blood. Reading the label with the study, this specimen's cell subset or site is: CD45RA-negative fraction. The CDR3 protein sequence reads: CASSVGQPSGNTIYF. The sequenced DNA is TGTGCCAGCAGCGTAGGACAGCCCTCTGGAAACACCATATATTTT. The variable domain in full, with residues beyond the CDR3 obtained from the reference TRBV9 and TRBJ1-3 genes, is DSGVTQTPKHLITATGQRVTLRCSPRSGDLSVYWYQQSLDQGLQFLIQYYNGEERAKGNILERFSAQQFPDLHSELNLSSLELGDSALYFCASSVGQPSGNTIYFGEGSWLTVV.